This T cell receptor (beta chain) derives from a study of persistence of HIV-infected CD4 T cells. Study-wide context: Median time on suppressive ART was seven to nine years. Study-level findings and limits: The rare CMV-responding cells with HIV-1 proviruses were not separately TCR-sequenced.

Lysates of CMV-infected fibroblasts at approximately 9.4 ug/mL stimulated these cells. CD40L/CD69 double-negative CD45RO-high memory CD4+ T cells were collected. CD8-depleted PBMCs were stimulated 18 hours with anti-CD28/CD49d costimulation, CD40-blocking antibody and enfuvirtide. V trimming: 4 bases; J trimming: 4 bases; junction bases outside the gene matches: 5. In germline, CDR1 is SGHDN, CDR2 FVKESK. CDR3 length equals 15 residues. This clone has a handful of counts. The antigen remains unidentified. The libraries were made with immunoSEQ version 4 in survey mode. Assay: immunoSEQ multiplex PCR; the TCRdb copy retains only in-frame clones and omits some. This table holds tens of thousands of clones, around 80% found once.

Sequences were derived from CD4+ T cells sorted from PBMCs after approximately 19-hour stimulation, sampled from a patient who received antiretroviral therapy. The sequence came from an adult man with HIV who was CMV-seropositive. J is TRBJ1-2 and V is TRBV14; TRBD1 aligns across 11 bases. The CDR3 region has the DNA TGTGCCAGCAGCCCTCGGACAGGGGGCTTCTATGGCTACACCTTC. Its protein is CASSPRTGGFYGYTF. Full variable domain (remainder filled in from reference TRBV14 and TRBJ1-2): EAGVTQFPSHSVIEKGQTVTLRCDPISGHDNLYWYRRVMGKEIKFLLHFVKESKQDESGMPNNRFLAERTGGTYSTLKVQPAELEDSGVYFCASSPRTGGFYGYTFGSGTRLTVV.